The 3 T cell receptor beta chains reported below all come from one sample, sequenced in a study of blood T cell repertoires in COVID-19. This table comes from immunoSEQ multiplex PCR, and its TCRdb copy is limited to in-frame clones, with some not included. Among 35,000 to 40,000 clones listed, 78% were seen once. The sample was peripheral blood. The receptors shown here come from a man between 70 and 80 years old with acute or convalescent COVID-19.

In DNA, the CDR3 is TGTGCCAGCAGCTCCAGACAGGGGGCGTTCACTGAAGCTTTCTTT. It encodes CASSSRQGAFTEAFF. The rearrangement joins TRBV5-4 to TRBJ1-1; 10 bases are a match to TRBD1. Germline loops: CDR1 SGHNT, CDR2 YYREEE (reference sequence). The ends lost 3 bases at V and 4 bases at J; junction bases unmatched: 6. CDR3 length equals 15 residues.

The chain recombines TRBV5-1 with TRBJ2-7, with TRBD1 as a possible D gene (6 bases). V lost 2 bases and J 3 bases, leaving 9 bases between the germline ends. The germline CDR1 and CDR2 sequences are SGHRS and YFSETQ. The CDR3 runs to 13 residues. CDR3 sequence reads: CASSFQGYYEQYF. CDR3 DNA: TGCGCCAGCAGCTTCCAGGGGTACTACGAGCAGTACTTC. Based on the CDR3 plus reference TRBV5-1 and TRBJ2-7, the full variable domain is KAGVTQTPRYLIKTRGQQVTLSCSPISGHRSVSWYQQTPGQGLQFLFEYFSETQRNKGNFPGRFSGRQFSNSRSEMNVSTLELGDSALYLCASSFQGYYEQYFGPGTRLTVT.

The chain uses TRBV3-1 (or the pseudogene TRBV3-2) and TRBJ1-5; D gene unclear. The CDR3 length is 13 residues. Deletions cut 0 bases from V and 5 bases from J, with 5 bases between. Germline lookup yields CDR1 LGHDT and CDR2 YNNKEL (reference sequence). Written as DNA, the CDR3 is TGTGCCAGCAGCCAAGATCGAGATCAGCCCCAGCATTTT. This translates into CASSQDRDQPQHF.